This T cell receptor (beta chain) was recovered during a study of blood T cell repertoires in COVID-19. The repertoire was sequenced with immunoSEQ multiplex PCR; TCRdb's copy has only in-frame clones and lacks some. The sample has 130,000 to 150,000 clones, 60% to 85% seen once. The CDR3 is 13 amino acids. V was pared by 4 bases and J by 2 bases, with 8 bases between. The receptor's source is a man aged 50 to 59 with active or convalescent COVID-19. The sample was peripheral blood. The chain uses TRBV12-3 or TRBV12-4 and TRBJ2-5; unclear D gene. CDR3 DNA sequence: TGTGCCAGCAGTTCCGCTAGACAAGAGACCCAGTACTTC. Translated, it gives CASSSARQETQYF.